These T cell receptor beta chains were read from a single sample in a study. From the 5' RACE reads, TCRdb called clonotypes with MiXCR, one entry per CDR3 protein. The sample records tens of thousands of distinct CDR3 sequences, less than 30% being singletons. Material: tumor-infiltrating Tregs sorted from the breast tumor. The receptors here all came from a female donor with breast cancer. The CDR3 runs from the conserved cysteine through the conserved F or W. A D gene is named only where the DNA matches it firmly. The size field is filled for only some rows; it gives once, few, many or a size class.

clone_size,v_call,j_call,d_call,cdr3_aa,cdr3_nt
few,TRBV4-2,TRBJ2-7,TRBD2,CASSRGTSEAYEQYF,TGTGCCAGCAGCCGGGGAACTAGCGAGGCCTACGAGCAGTACTTC
-,TRBV6-5,TRBJ2-7,TRBD2,CASGYLLAGGVYEQYF,TGTGCCAGCGGTTATCTCCTAGCGGGGGGGGTTTACGAGCAGTACTTC
many,TRBV6-1,TRBJ1-1,-,CAMGRPSTEAFF,TGTGCCATGGGGAGGCCGAGCACTGAAGCTTTCTTT
once,TRBV12-3/TRBV12-4,TRBJ2-3,TRBD2,CASSLGGTATQYF,TGTGCTAGCAGTCTCGGGGGGACGGCTACGCAGTATTTT
-,TRBV19,TRBJ1-5,-,CTSSGWAQPQHF,TGTACCAGTAGTGGATGGGCTCAGCCCCAGCATTTT
-,TRBV11-2,TRBJ2-7,-,CASSYLSGPYEQYF,TGTGCCAGCAGCTACCTATCAGGGCCCTACGAGCAGTACTTC
few,TRBV7-2,TRBJ1-5,-,CASSSDTLQPQHF,TGTGCCAGCAGCTCTGACACCCTCCAGCCCCAGCATTTT
few,TRBV11-2,TRBJ2-1,-,CASSGGTYNEQFF,TGTGCCAGCAGCGGCGGGACTTACAATGAGCAGTTCTTC
many,TRBV6-5,TRBJ1-2,-,CASIPRSSLGYGYTF,TGTGCCAGCATTCCCCGGTCATCCTTGGGATATGGCTACACCTTC
-,TRBV24-1,TRBJ2-1,TRBD1,CATSDPLGQGATGGLSSYNEQFF,TGTGCCACCAGTGATCCCTTGGGACAGGGGGCGACGGGAGGCTTGAGCTCCTACAATGAGCAGTTCTTC
few,TRBV3-1,TRBJ2-5,TRBD2,CASSLRGGETQYF,TGTGCCAGCAGCCTCCGGGGGGGCGAGACCCAGTACTTC
-,TRBV11-2,TRBJ1-5,-,CTSSSPGSNQPQHF,TGTACCAGCAGCTCTCCGGGGAGCAATCAGCCCCAGCATTTT
-,TRBV20-1,TRBJ1-1,-,CSASGSTEAFF,TGCAGTGCTAGTGGTTCTACTGAAGCCTTCTTT
few,TRBV5-1,TRBJ1-1,-,CASSLGFDTEAFF,TGCGCCAGCAGCTTGGGGTTTGACACTGAAGCTTTCTTT
many,TRBV12-3/TRBV12-4,TRBJ2-1,-,CASSPLSSDIEQFF,TGTGCCAGCAGTCCACTATCAAGCGATATTGAGCAGTTCTTC
-,TRBV5-1,TRBJ2-1,-,CASSQGTSHYNEQFF,TGCGCCAGCAGCCAAGGGACTTCTCACTACAATGAGCAGTTCTTC
-,TRBV12-3/TRBV12-4,TRBJ2-6,-,CASSLGIPGANVLTF,TGTGCCAGCAGTCTCGGAATACCTGGGGCCAACGTCCTGACTTTC
many,TRBV29-1,TRBJ1-1,-,CSAGDFAEAFF,TGCAGCGCTGGGGATTTCGCTGAAGCTTTCTTT
few,TRBV10-3,TRBJ2-3,-,CAISEGRGHTADTQYF,TGTGCCATCAGTGAGGGACGGGGACATACTGCAGATACGCAGTATTTT
-,TRBV2,TRBJ2-1,-,CASRREAGDNEQFF,TGTGCCAGCAGGAGGGAGGCAGGGGATAATGAGCAGTTCTTC
few,TRBV28,TRBJ1-2,TRBD1,CASSLGGTGGLNYGYTF,TGTGCCAGCAGTTTAGGGGGAACAGGGGGCCTCAACTATGGCTACACCTTC
many,TRBV20-1,TRBJ2-1,-,CSVFGQFDRSNEQFF,TGCAGTGTTTTTGGACAGTTTGACCGGAGCAATGAGCAGTTCTTC
few,TRBV7-6,TRBJ2-7,-,CASSLSESSYEQYF,TGTGCCAGCAGCTTAAGTGAGAGCTCCTACGAGCAGTACTTC
-,TRBV7-3,TRBJ1-5,-,CASSLEGLQPQHF,TGTGCCAGCAGCTTGGAGGGGTTGCAGCCCCAGCATTTT
few,TRBV5-1,TRBJ2-5,-,CASSLMREETQYF,TGCGCCAGCAGCTTGATGAGGGAAGAGACCCAGTACTTC
many,TRBV7-3,TRBJ2-7,TRBD1,CASSLRDRDPEQYF,TGTGCCAGCAGCTTACGGGACAGGGACCCCGAGCAGTACTTC
-,TRBV6-6,TRBJ2-7,-,CASSTQAYEQYF,TGTGCCAGCAGCACACAAGCCTACGAGCAGTACTTC
few,TRBV4-2,TRBJ2-5,TRBD2,CASSQETSVETQYF,TGTGCCAGCAGCCAAGAGACTAGCGTAGAGACCCAGTACTTC
many,TRBV3-1,TRBJ1-1,-,CASSSRRGTEAFF,TGTGCCAGCAGTTCTCGCCGGGGGACTGAAGCTTTCTTT
few,TRBV12-3/TRBV12-4,TRBJ1-1,TRBD1,CASSRQGRNTEAFF,TGTGCCAGCAGTCGACAGGGAAGGAACACTGAAGCTTTCTTT
many,TRBV5-1,TRBJ2-5,-,CASEEKETQYF,TGCGCCAGCGAGGAGAAAGAGACCCAGTACTTC
few,TRBV20-1,TRBJ1-2,TRBD1,CSAPTPLYPQGATGGYTF,TGCAGTGCTCCGACCCCCCTATATCCACAGGGGGCTACGGGTGGCTACACCTTC
-,TRBV29-1,TRBJ1-3,-,CSAGRGPGNTIYF,TGCAGCGCCGGGAGGGGCCCCGGAAACACCATATATTTT
many,TRBV9,TRBJ2-7,TRBD2,CASSVDAGGSLTYEQYF,TGTGCCAGCAGCGTGGACGCGGGCGGGAGCCTCACCTACGAGCAGTACTTC
few,TRBV28,TRBJ2-3,TRBD2,CASRLSGRGTDTQYF,TGTGCCAGCAGACTTAGCGGGAGAGGGACAGATACGCAGTATTTT
few,TRBV20-1,TRBJ1-5,-,CSASHGGSNQPQHF,TGCAGTGCTAGTCATGGGGGCAGCAATCAGCCCCAGCATTTT
many,TRBV7-2,TRBJ1-5,-,CASSLGHSNQPQHF,TGTGCCAGCAGCTTAGGGCATAGCAATCAGCCCCAGCATTTT
many,TRBV20-1,TRBJ2-1,-,CSARQGLAVSEQFF,TGCAGTGCTAGACAGGGGCTGGCGGTTAGTGAGCAGTTCTTC
-,TRBV20-1,TRBJ2-5,TRBD2,CSARDRREGLETQYF,TGCAGTGCTAGAGATCGGCGGGAGGGCCTGGAGACCCAGTACTTC
many,TRBV2,TRBJ2-6,-,CASSEGGISGANVLTF,TGTGCCAGCAGTGAAGGGGGGATCTCTGGGGCCAACGTCCTGACTTTC
-,TRBV5-6,TRBJ1-6,TRBD1,CASSFTGDSPLHF,TGTGCCAGCAGCTTTACAGGGGACTCACCCCTCCACTTT